Listed below are T cell receptor beta chains from one sample, sequenced in a study of beta chain features in type 1 diabetes. Sequencing used immunoSEQ multiplex PCR; TCRdb keeps in-frame clones, though not all of them. The table lists fewer than 350,000 clones, about 18% of them singletons. The sample comprised naive CD4+ T cells from blood. The source of these receptors is a woman aged 18-29 years in good health. Each CDR3 is given with its conserved first and last residue. The order of the fields is J gene, V gene, clone size, D gene, CDR3 DNA, CDR3 protein. D genes are given only for firm matches. Clone size is given for some rows only: seen once, a few or many times, or a class if the clone is expanded.

J gene: TRBJ2-7; V gene: TRBV18; clone size: few; D gene: TRBD1; CDR3 DNA: TGTGCCAGCTCACGTGGACAGGAGTACGAGCAGTACTTC; CDR3 protein: CASSRGQEYEQYF
J gene: TRBJ2-7; V gene: TRBV5-1; clone size: NA; D gene: NA; CDR3 DNA: TGCGCCAGCAGCTCCACCCTAGAGACAGGCTCCTACGAGCAGTACTTC; CDR3 protein: CASSSTLETGSYEQYF
J gene: TRBJ2-5; V gene: TRBV11-2; clone size: NA; D gene: NA; CDR3 DNA: TGTGCCAGCAGCCCCCCGAACCGGGAGACCCAGTACTTC; CDR3 protein: CASSPPNRETQYF
J gene: TRBJ1-1; V gene: TRBV10-3; clone size: NA; D gene: TRBD1; CDR3 DNA: TGTGCCATCAGTGATCGGACAGGAGCTTTCTTT; CDR3 protein: CAISDRTGAFF
J gene: TRBJ2-7; V gene: TRBV11-2; clone size: few; D gene: NA; CDR3 DNA: TGTGCCAGCAACCGAGAATGGGGGGGGCACGAGCAGTACTTC; CDR3 protein: CASNREWGGHEQYF
J gene: TRBJ1-1; V gene: TRBV29-1; clone size: few; D gene: NA; CDR3 DNA: TGCAGCGCTGCAGGGGTAAGGACTGAAGCTTTCTTT; CDR3 protein: CSAAGVRTEAFF
J gene: TRBJ2-6; V gene: TRBV25-1; clone size: NA; D gene: NA; CDR3 DNA: TGTGCCAGCACCCCCGGGGGGCATGGGGCCAACGTCCTGACTTTC; CDR3 protein: CASTPGGHGANVLTF
J gene: TRBJ2-5; V gene: TRBV7-2; clone size: NA; D gene: NA; CDR3 DNA: TGTGCCAGCAGCTACTACCGGACCCAGTACTTC; CDR3 protein: CASSYYRTQYF
J gene: TRBJ2-1; V gene: TRBV5-4; clone size: NA; D gene: TRBD2; CDR3 DNA: TGTGCCAGCAGCCCTCCTGGACTAGCGGGAGGAGGAAATGAGCAGTTCTTC; CDR3 protein: CASSPPGLAGGGNEQFF
J gene: TRBJ2-1; V gene: TRBV18; clone size: NA; D gene: NA; CDR3 DNA: TGTGCCAGCTCACCACCGCAAGCGGCGAGCTCCTACAATGAGCAGTTCTTC; CDR3 protein: CASSPPQAASSYNEQFF
J gene: TRBJ2-7; V gene: TRBV6-5; clone size: NA; D gene: TRBD2; CDR3 DNA: TGTGCCAGCGCCCCACCTGGGCTAGCGGGACCCGAGCAGTACTTC; CDR3 protein: CASAPPGLAGPEQYF
J gene: TRBJ2-1; V gene: TRBV7-9; clone size: few; D gene: TRBD2; CDR3 DNA: TGTGCCAGCAGCTTAGGCCCAATTAGCGGGGGGGCCGAGAATGAGCAGTTCTTC; CDR3 protein: CASSLGPISGGAENEQFF
J gene: TRBJ2-3; V gene: TRBV2; clone size: few; D gene: TRBD1; CDR3 DNA: TGTGCCAGCAGTGCTCAGGGGGCGAGCACAGATACGCAGTATTTT; CDR3 protein: CASSAQGASTDTQYF
J gene: TRBJ2-7; V gene: TRBV18; clone size: NA; D gene: TRBD1; CDR3 DNA: TGTGCCAGCTCACCCGGACAGGGGGCCTCCTACGAGCAGTACTTC; CDR3 protein: CASSPGQGASYEQYF
J gene: TRBJ2-5; V gene: TRBV5-1; clone size: NA; D gene: TRBD2; CDR3 DNA: TGCGCCAGCAGCTCGATCACTAGCGGCCAAGAGACCCAGTACTTC; CDR3 protein: CASSSITSGQETQYF
J gene: TRBJ2-4; V gene: TRBV27; clone size: NA; D gene: NA; CDR3 DNA: TGTGCCAATTTACAGGGCGCCAAAAACATTCAGTACTTC; CDR3 protein: CANLQGAKNIQYF
J gene: TRBJ1-1; V gene: TRBV6-5; clone size: NA; D gene: NA; CDR3 DNA: TGTGCCAGCAGTTCTCCAGGATCGGCTGAAGCTTTCTTT; CDR3 protein: CASSSPGSAEAFF
J gene: TRBJ1-2; V gene: TRBV5-4; clone size: few; D gene: NA; CDR3 DNA: TGTGCCAGCAGCGAACAGGTGCCAGGACCCTATGGCTACACCTTC; CDR3 protein: CASSEQVPGPYGYTF
J gene: TRBJ2-3; V gene: TRBV9; clone size: NA; D gene: NA; CDR3 DNA: TGTGCCAGCAGCGATCCCCTTAGCACAGATACGCAGTATTTT; CDR3 protein: CASSDPLSTDTQYF
J gene: TRBJ1-5; V gene: TRBV21-1; clone size: NA; D gene: NA; CDR3 DNA: TGTGCCAGCAGCAAAGTGGGGGACAGGCCAGGCAATCAGCCCCAGCATTTT; CDR3 protein: CASSKVGDRPGNQPQHF
J gene: TRBJ1-2; V gene: TRBV7-2; clone size: NA; D gene: NA; CDR3 DNA: TGTGCCAGCAGCCCAGGGGAGGGTTATGGCTACACCTTC; CDR3 protein: CASSPGEGYGYTF
J gene: TRBJ1-5; V gene: TRBV29-1; clone size: few; D gene: NA; CDR3 DNA: TGCAGCGTTGCGTTGTCGAGTGGCAATCAGCCCCAGCATTTT; CDR3 protein: CSVALSSGNQPQHF
J gene: TRBJ2-7; V gene: TRBV10-3; clone size: NA; D gene: NA; CDR3 DNA: TGTGCCATCAGTGAGTCGGCGGTGCTCTCCTACGAGCAGTACTTC; CDR3 protein: CAISESAVLSYEQYF
J gene: TRBJ2-7; V gene: TRBV18; clone size: few; D gene: TRBD2; CDR3 DNA: TGTGCCAGCTCAGTGAGGACTAGCGGGACCACCTACGAGCAGTACTTC; CDR3 protein: CASSVRTSGTTYEQYF
J gene: TRBJ2-3; V gene: TRBV5-1; clone size: NA; D gene: TRBD1; CDR3 DNA: TGCGCCAGCAGTTGGACAGGGCTCTTCACAGATACGCAGTATTTT; CDR3 protein: CASSWTGLFTDTQYF
J gene: TRBJ2-3; V gene: TRBV19; clone size: NA; D gene: NA; CDR3 DNA: TGTGCCAGTAGTATGCTACCTAGCACAGATACGCAGTATTTT; CDR3 protein: CASSMLPSTDTQYF
J gene: TRBJ2-4; V gene: TRBV21-1; clone size: NA; D gene: NA; CDR3 DNA: TGTGCCAGCAGCAAAGAGGGGGATAGGGCCCGGCCGCCCAAAAACATTCAGTACTTC; CDR3 protein: CASSKEGDRARPPKNIQYF
J gene: TRBJ1-2; V gene: TRBV6-5; clone size: NA; D gene: TRBD1; CDR3 DNA: TGTGCCAGCAGGGACAGGGCCCTCTACTATGGCTACACCTTC; CDR3 protein: CASRDRALYYGYTF
J gene: TRBJ2-1; V gene: TRBV18; clone size: NA; D gene: TRBD1; CDR3 DNA: TGTGCCAGCTCCCGTCTTCGGGACAGCGATGAGCAGTTCTTC; CDR3 protein: CASSRLRDSDEQFF
J gene: TRBJ1-4; V gene: TRBV29-1; clone size: few; D gene: NA; CDR3 DNA: TGCAGCGGGGACACCGGGGAAAAACTGTTTTTT; CDR3 protein: CSGDTGEKLFF
J gene: TRBJ2-2; V gene: TRBV7-9; clone size: few; D gene: NA; CDR3 DNA: TGTGCCAGCAGCTTATTAACCCTCCGGGGAACCGGGGAGCTGTTTTTT; CDR3 protein: CASSLLTLRGTGELFF
J gene: TRBJ1-2; V gene: TRBV4-1; clone size: NA; D gene: TRBD1; CDR3 DNA: TGCGCCAGCAGCCTATCCCAAGGACAGGGCTATGGCTACACCTTC; CDR3 protein: CASSLSQGQGYGYTF
J gene: TRBJ1-5; V gene: TRBV30; clone size: NA; D gene: TRBD1; CDR3 DNA: TGTGCCTGGAGTACACTCGGACAGGGTTTTGAGCCCCAGCATTTT; CDR3 protein: CAWSTLGQGFEPQHF
J gene: TRBJ2-3; V gene: TRBV5-6; clone size: once; D gene: NA; CDR3 DNA: TGTGCCAGCAAGGGGGGGACAGGCGAGTTGGATACGCAGTATTTT; CDR3 protein: CASKGGTGELDTQYF
J gene: TRBJ2-4; V gene: TRBV4-1; clone size: NA; D gene: TRBD2; CDR3 DNA: TGCGCCAGCAGCCTCCTCCCAGGAGGCGGGAGTTACGCCAAAAACATTCAGTACTTC; CDR3 protein: CASSLLPGGGSYAKNIQYF
J gene: TRBJ2-5; V gene: TRBV21-1; clone size: NA; D gene: NA; CDR3 DNA: TGTGCCAGCACCACCCACCGTGGGCGGGAGGGCCTCGGGGAGACCCAGTACTTC; CDR3 protein: CASTTHRGREGLGETQYF
J gene: TRBJ1-5; V gene: TRBV7-2; clone size: few; D gene: NA; CDR3 DNA: TGTGCCAGCAGCTTGTGGGGAGGTAGGGATCAGCCCCAGCATTTT; CDR3 protein: CASSLWGGRDQPQHF
J gene: TRBJ2-5; V gene: TRBV11-2; clone size: few; D gene: NA; CDR3 DNA: TGTGCCAGCAGCCGCGGACAGCAAGAGACCCAGTACTTC; CDR3 protein: CASSRGQQETQYF
J gene: TRBJ2-5; V gene: TRBV9; clone size: few; D gene: NA; CDR3 DNA: TGTGCCAGCAGCGCTGCCGGGGGGCGCCCAGAGACCCAGTACTTC; CDR3 protein: CASSAAGGRPETQYF
J gene: TRBJ1-5; V gene: TRBV10-3; clone size: NA; D gene: NA; CDR3 DNA: TGTGCCATCAGCATGGACAGTGCCAATCAGCCCCAGCATTTT; CDR3 protein: CAISMDSANQPQHF
J gene: TRBJ2-5; V gene: TRBV7-8; clone size: few; D gene: NA; CDR3 DNA: TGTGCCAGCAGCTCTCTGAGAGTAGCAGAGACCCAGTACTTC; CDR3 protein: CASSSLRVAETQYF
J gene: TRBJ2-1; V gene: TRBV6-6; clone size: few; D gene: NA; CDR3 DNA: TGTGCCAGCAGTTGGACGGAACGGGGCAATGAGCAGTTCTTC; CDR3 protein: CASSWTERGNEQFF
J gene: TRBJ2-1; V gene: TRBV18; clone size: NA; D gene: TRBD2; CDR3 DNA: TGTGCCAGCTCACCCCTAGCGGGACTCTACAATGAGCAGTTCTTC; CDR3 protein: CASSPLAGLYNEQFF
J gene: TRBJ2-2; V gene: TRBV7-6; clone size: NA; D gene: NA; CDR3 DNA: TGTGCCAGCAGCCGGGACACGAACACCGGGGAGCTGTTTTTT; CDR3 protein: CASSRDTNTGELFF
J gene: TRBJ1-4; V gene: TRBV29-1; clone size: NA; D gene: NA; CDR3 DNA: TGCAGCGTTGGGGGCGGGGGAGAAAAACTGTTTTTT; CDR3 protein: CSVGGGGEKLFF
J gene: TRBJ2-1; V gene: TRBV5-1; clone size: few; D gene: TRBD2; CDR3 DNA: TGCGCCAGCAGCTTGTCGGCTAGCGGGGCCTCGGATGAGCAGTTCTTC; CDR3 protein: CASSLSASGASDEQFF
J gene: TRBJ1-1; V gene: TRBV30; clone size: NA; D gene: TRBD1; CDR3 DNA: TGTGCCTGGAGTAGACAGGGCTGGGAAGCTTTCTTT; CDR3 protein: CAWSRQGWEAFF
J gene: TRBJ2-2; V gene: TRBV5-8; clone size: NA; D gene: TRBD2; CDR3 DNA: TGTGCCAGCAGCTTGGGCAGGACTAGCGTCCCGAACACCGGGGAGCTGTTTTTT; CDR3 protein: CASSLGRTSVPNTGELFF
J gene: TRBJ2-3; V gene: TRBV11-1; clone size: NA; D gene: TRBD2; CDR3 DNA: TGTGCCAGCAGCTTCGGACTAGCGGTATACTCTAGCACAGATACGCAGTATTTT; CDR3 protein: CASSFGLAVYSSTDTQYF
J gene: TRBJ2-3; V gene: TRBV29-1; clone size: few; D gene: TRBD2; CDR3 DNA: TGCAGCGTTCCAGCGGGGCCTCGGGATACGCAGTATTTT; CDR3 protein: CSVPAGPRDTQYF
J gene: TRBJ2-7; V gene: TRBV7-8; clone size: NA; D gene: TRBD2; CDR3 DNA: TGTGCCAGCAGCTTCCAGGGAGCGGGAGTGTACGAGCAGTACTTC; CDR3 protein: CASSFQGAGVYEQYF
J gene: TRBJ2-6; V gene: TRBV5-1; clone size: NA; D gene: TRBD1; CDR3 DNA: TGCGCCAGCAGCTTGGGCGAGGGACAGTTTGACTCTGGGGCCAACGTCCTGACTTTC; CDR3 protein: CASSLGEGQFDSGANVLTF
J gene: TRBJ1-1; V gene: TRBV2; clone size: few; D gene: NA; CDR3 DNA: TGTGCCAGCAGCCGGACAGCGAACACTGAAGCTTTCTTT; CDR3 protein: CASSRTANTEAFF
J gene: TRBJ2-3; V gene: TRBV9; clone size: few; D gene: TRBD2; CDR3 DNA: TGTGCCAGCAGCCCCCCGGGGACTAGCGGTGGCACAGATACGCAGTATTTT; CDR3 protein: CASSPPGTSGGTDTQYF
J gene: TRBJ2-1; V gene: TRBV2; clone size: NA; D gene: NA; CDR3 DNA: TGTGCCAGCAGTCCTGACAGTGAGCAGTTCTTC; CDR3 protein: CASSPDSEQFF
J gene: TRBJ1-5; V gene: TRBV30; clone size: NA; D gene: NA; CDR3 DNA: TGTGCCTGGAGTGCAGGGGGCAATCAGCCCCAGCATTTT; CDR3 protein: CAWSAGGNQPQHF
J gene: TRBJ1-2; V gene: TRBV18; clone size: NA; D gene: TRBD1; CDR3 DNA: TGTGCCAGCTCACCACCGGCCCTGAGACAGGGAGGATCAAGCTATGGCTACACCTTC; CDR3 protein: CASSPPALRQGGSSYGYTF
J gene: TRBJ1-6; V gene: TRBV9; clone size: few; D gene: NA; CDR3 DNA: TGTGCCAGCAGCGTAGAGACAAATTCACCCCTCCACTTT; CDR3 protein: CASSVETNSPLHF
J gene: TRBJ1-2; V gene: TRBV6-5; clone size: few; D gene: NA; CDR3 DNA: TGTGCCAGCAGTTACGGGACACCCAGGGATGGCTACACCTTC; CDR3 protein: CASSYGTPRDGYTF